The text below deals with one T cell receptor (beta chain). In the authors' workflow: Estimation of nucleated cell counts was performed using reference gene primer amplification. Generated by immunoSEQ multiplex PCR, the TCRdb table keeps only in-frame clones and is missing some. V, J and clone size are taken as reported in that table, and D and trimming were inferred from the DNA itself. The profile shows about 66,000 clones, around four fifths of them singletons. Trimming cost V 4 bases and J 3 bases, with 10 bases left between them. The CDR3 loop spans 13 amino acids. Germline values: CDR1 SGHNT, CDR2 YYREEE (reference sequence). The sample belongs to a study of blood T cell repertoires in COVID-19. Study summary: Sites in the United States, Italy and Spain provided acute and convalescent COVID-19 samples. Nucleic acid was either cDNA or gDNA, and it came from T cells, B-cell-depleted T cells, or PBMCs.

The source material was peripheral blood. The rearrangement links TRBV5-4 to TRBJ2-5; TRBD2 might be the D (6 bases). The sequence came from a human donor in a cohort sampled during active COVID-19. This chain's CDR3 is CASSAGWKETQYF. The CDR3 nucleotides read TGTGCCAGCAGCGCGGGGTGGAAAGAGACCCAGTACTTC.